One sample yielded the 23 T cell receptor beta chains listed below, sequenced in a study of CD8+ T cells in alopecia areata (dated by TCRdb to between 2018 and 2020). Receptors were amplified or captured by the immunoSEQ multiplex PCR assay. RNA was extracted from all samples and reverse transcribed into cDNA as template for TCR sequencing. As stored in TCRdb, this immuneACCESS dataset retains in-frame rearrangements with V and J assigned. A fraction of the clones does not appear; measured against another copy, unresolved V genes explain less than half of the discrepancy, and the remainder lacks a known reason. The sample table shows about 200,000 clones, and more than 50% are seen once. The top ten clones comprise just over 1% of the sample. The time point label for this specimen denotes: around 26 weeks on oral tofacitinib. According to the study, the label for this sample's treatment or condition signals: oral pan-JAK inhibitor, 5-10 mg twice daily.

The sample consisted of CD4+ T cells sorted from blood, taken at week 24, from a patient treated with tofacitinib. The origin of the receptors is a human donor with alopecia areata.

The rearrangement uses TRBV28 and TRBJ2-5, with D uncertain. The CDR3 consists of 15 residues. In germline, CDR1 is MDHEN, CDR2 SYDVKM. Trimming cost V 4 bases and J 4 bases, with 16 bases left between them. CDR3 bases: TGTGCCAGCAGTTCAACGACTGCTCGGTCAGAGACCCAGTACTTC. It codes for CASSSTTARSETQYF.

This clone was recorded a few times. The V call is TRBV7-7, the J call TRBJ1-1; D possibly corresponds to TRBD1 (5 bases). CDR1 and CDR2 from the germline V gene are SSHAT and FNYEAQ (reference sequence). The germline V and J ends were trimmed by 3 bases and 5 bases, with 10 bases remaining between them. The CDR3 runs to 13 residues. The CDR3 region has the DNA TGTGCCAGCAGCTTGAGGGGTGGGACTGAAGCTTTCTTT. Protein sequence: CASSLRGGTEAFF.

The V call is TRBV19, the J call TRBJ1-5; weak D call: TRBD1 (5 bases). This CDR3 is 14 amino acids long. The V end was cut by 4 bases, the J end by 2 bases, with 9 bases between. Germline V gene sequence: CDR1 LNHDA, CDR2 SQIVND (reference sequence). This chain's CDR3 is CASSKGFGNQPQHF. CDR3 in DNA: TGTGCCAGTAGTAAGGGGTTTGGCAATCAGCCCCAGCATTTT.

The chain links TRBV20-1 to TRBJ2-2, with D unresolved. The CDR3 has 10 amino acids. CDR1 DFQATT and CDR2 SNEGSKA come from the germline V gene (reference sequence). Between the trimmed V and J ends, which lost 5 bases and 5 bases, there was a span of 3 bases. The CDR3 sequence is CSAETGELFF. DNA of the CDR3: TGCAGTGCTGAAACCGGGGAGCTGTTTTTT.

This clone was seen a handful of times. The chain links TRBV30 to TRBJ1-2, with D maybe TRBD1 (5 bases). V was pared by 1 base and J by 9 bases, with 12 bases between. The CDR3 covers 12 residues. The germline CDR1 and CDR2 sequences are GTSNPN and SVGIG (reference sequence). DNA for the CDR3: TGTGCCTGGAGTGGGCAGGGAGGCCGCTACACCTTC. It codes for CAWSGQGGRYTF.

The chain recombines TRBV9 with TRBJ1-2; tentative D call: TRBD1 (6 bases). With 3 bases removed from V and 1 base from J, the gap between germline ends came to 22 bases. CDR1 is SGDLS and CDR2 is YYNGEE in the germline V gene. This CDR3 region has 18 residues. The CDR3, as DNA: TGTGCCAGCAGCGCCAAAACCGAAACGGGGGCCCTTAACTATGGCTACACCTTC. It encodes CASSAKTETGALNYGYTF.

The chain is built from TRBV30 and TRBJ1-5; D not resolved. There are 14 residues in the CDR3. V was shortened by 0 bases and J by 2 bases, with 8 bases between the two germline ends. CDR1 GTSNPN and CDR2 SVGIG come from the germline V gene (reference sequence). The CDR3 nucleotides are TGTGCCTGGAGTGTCAAGGGTGGCAATCAGCCCCAGCATTTT. Encoded protein: CAWSVKGGNQPQHF.

This chain links TRBV27 with TRBJ1-6; tentative D call: TRBD1 (5 bases). The CDR3 length is 12 residues. Trimming took 6 bases from V and 10 from J, leaving 10 bases between them. Germline CDR1 MNHEY, CDR2 SMNVEV (reference sequence). CDR3 in amino acids: CASSYAGSPLHF. CDR3 in DNA: TGTGCCAGCAGCTATGCAGGGTCACCCCTCCACTTT.

This clone was seen only a few times. V gene TRBV6-6 combines with J gene TRBJ2-2; no firm D call. The CDR3 contains 15 residues. Germline CDR1 reads MNHNY; CDR2 reads SVGAGI (reference sequence). Trimming took 7 bases from V and 4 from J, leaving 16 bases between them. CDR3 loop: CASITGLIPTGELFF. The CDR3 bases are TGTGCCAGCATCACTGGGCTAATCCCCACCGGGGAGCTGTTTTTT.

Only a few counts were recorded for this clone. CDR3 sequence: CASSVQGGTEAFF. Here the CDR3 DNA reads TGTGCCAGCAGTGTCCAGGGAGGCACTGAAGCTTTCTTT. The chain carries TRBV2 and TRBJ1-1, with D perhaps TRBD1 (5 bases). V lost 4 bases, J lost 4 bases, and 10 bases lay in between. The CDR3 runs to 13 residues. Germline CDR1 is SNHLY and CDR2 is FYNNEI.

The CDR3 reads CASSEFGRGFSGANVLTF. The CDR3 DNA is TGTGCCAGCAGTGAATTTGGCAGGGGATTCTCTGGGGCCAACGTCCTGACTTTC. The chain is built from TRBV25-1 and TRBJ2-6; possible D gene TRBD1, 6 bases. CDR1 MGHDK and CDR2 SYGVNS come from the germline V gene. CDR3 size: 18 residues. V shed 1 base and J shed 0 bases, with 13 bases lying between them.

V and J are TRBV10-3 and TRBJ2-6; TRBD1 aligns across 10 bases. V shed 6 bases, J shed 2 bases, and the junction held 10 bases outside the gene matches. The CDR3 length is 18 residues. The V gene's germline CDR1 is ENHRY and CDR2 SYGVKD. The CDR3 DNA follows: TGTGCCATCAGGGCCGGGACAGGGGACTCCACTGGGGCCAACGTCCTGACTTTC. It specifies CAIRAGTGDSTGANVLTF.

V is TRBV7-2 and J is TRBJ1-2, with D perhaps TRBD1 (6 bases). The ends were cut back, 5 bases at V and 8 bases at J, with 18 bases in the middle. CDR1 and CDR2 (germline): SGHTA, FQGNSA. There are 14 residues in the CDR3. The CDR3 DNA reads TGTGCCAGCAGCGAGTCTACAGGGTTGCAAGGCTACACCTTC. Protein: CASSESTGLQGYTF.

This clone turned up a few times. This chain's CDR3 is CSVVGVGTGELFF. Written as DNA, the CDR3 is TGCAGCGTTGTAGGCGTCGGAACCGGGGAGCTGTTTTTT. V and J are TRBV29-1 and TRBJ2-2; D is ambiguous. Between the trimmed V and J ends, which lost 4 bases and 5 bases, there was a span of 11 bases. Germline V gene lookup returns CDR1 SQVTM and CDR2 ANQGSEA. The CDR3 spans 13 residues.

This chain joins TRBV7-9 and TRBJ2-7; D remains ambiguous. The CDR3 runs to 11 residues. Germline V gives CDR1 SEHNR, CDR2 FQNEAQ (reference sequence). Trimming took 1 base from V and 7 from J, leaving 5 bases between them. DNA for the CDR3: TGTGCCAGCAGCTTAGTGGAGGAGCAGTACTTC. It yields the protein CASSLVEEQYF. Drawing the rest from reference TRBV7-9 and TRBJ2-7, the complete variable domain is DTGVSQNPRHKITKRGQNVTFRCDPISEHNRLYWYRQTLGQGPEFLTYFQNEAQLEKSRLLSDRFSAERPKGSFSTLEIQRTEQGDSAMYLCASSLVEEQYFGPGTRLTVT.

The chain has TRBV29-1 and TRBJ2-4, with D perhaps assigned TRBD1 or TRBD2 (5 bases each). The CDR3 is made up of 14 amino acids. CDR1 SQVTM and CDR2 ANQGSEA come from the germline V gene. The V gene lost 6 bases and the J gene lost 2 bases, with 14 bases spanning the gap. In nucleotides, the CDR3 is TGCAGCGTGGGACCCGGACCCACCAAAAACATTCAGTACTTC. Its protein is CSVGPGPTKNIQYF. The entire variable domain, with the rest obtained from reference TRBV29-1 and TRBJ2-4, is as follows: SAVISQKPSRDICQRGTSLTIQCQVDSQVTMMFWYRQQPGQSLTLIATANQGSEATYESGFVIDKFPISRPNLTFSTLTVSNMSPEDSSIYLCSVGPGPTKNIQYFGAGTRLSVL.

This chain connects TRBV15 to TRBJ2-3; maybe TRBD2 (6 bases). The V gene lost 4 bases and the J gene lost 4 bases, with 21 bases spanning the gap. The CDR3 totals 17 residues. Germline CDR1 and CDR2: LNHNV and YYDKDF (reference sequence). This CDR3 is CATSIRSGGFRADTQYF. CDR3 in DNA: TGTGCCACCAGCATAAGGTCTGGGGGGTTCAGGGCAGATACGCAGTATTTT.

This clone came up a few times. The rearrangement joins TRBV11-3 to TRBJ2-7, with TRBD2 identical over 9 bases. After removal of 3 bases from V and 5 bases from J, the junction contained 5 bases not matched to a gene. The CDR3 has 14 amino acids. Germline V lookup: CDR1 SGHNT, CDR2 YENEEA. Written as DNA, the CDR3 is TGTGCCAGCAGCTTTCGCGGGGGGGAGGACGAGCAGTACTTC. Protein product: CASSFRGGEDEQYF.

This clone was seen a single time. The chain combines TRBV2 with TRBJ1-4, with D perhaps TRBD1 (6 bases). Trimming took 1 base from V and 4 from J, leaving 19 bases between them. This CDR3 has 18 residues. Germline CDR1 SNHLY, CDR2 FYNNEI. The CDR3 here is CASSEVGMRTAVNEKLFF. CDR3 bases: TGTGCCAGCAGTGAAGTCGGCATGAGGACAGCCGTTAATGAAAAACTGTTTTTT. Together with reference TRBV2 and TRBJ1-4, the CDR3 gives the full variable domain: EPEVTQTPSHQVTQMGQEVILRCVPISNHLYFYWYRQILGQKVEFLVSFYNNEISEKSEIFDDQFSVERPDGSNFTLKIRSTKLEDSAMYFCASSEVGMRTAVNEKLFFGSGTQLSVL.

Only one count was recorded for this clone. The CDR3 sequence: CASYSGGSPLHF. CDR3 nucleotides: TGTGCCTCCTATTCAGGGGGTTCACCCCTCCACTTT. V and J are TRBV30 and TRBJ1-6; 7 bases fit TRBD1. Germline CDR1 GTSNPN, CDR2 SVGIG (reference sequence). The CDR3 is 12 amino acids. V was clipped by 7 bases and J by 9 bases; unmatched bases: 6. Filled out from reference TRBV30 and TRBJ1-6, the complete variable domain reads SQTIHQWPATLVQPVGSPLSLECTVEGTSNPNLYWYRQAAGRGLQLLFYSVGIGQISSEVPQNLSASRPQDRQFILSSKKLLLSDSGFYLCASYSGGSPLHFGNGTRLTVT.

The rearrangement uses TRBV15 and TRBJ2-7; D is tentatively TRBD1 or TRBD2 (5 bases each). This CDR3 contains 11 residues. CDR1 is LNHNV, CDR2 YYDKDF, per germline (reference sequence). The CDR3 DNA is TGTGCCACCAGTGCTGAGGGGAGTCTGGAGGTC. The encoded protein is CATSAEGSLEV.

The V call is TRBV28, the J call TRBJ1-1, with D unclear. This CDR3 comprises 10 residues. Germline V gives CDR1 MDHEN, CDR2 SYDVKM. V was shortened by 7 bases and J by 11 bases, with 11 bases between the two germline ends. The CDR3 is CASIGVQAFF. The CDR3 nucleotides are TGTGCCAGCATTGGGGTTCAGGCTTTCTTT.

The rearrangement uses TRBV9 and TRBJ1-1, with 9 nucleotides matching TRBD1. The CDR3 runs to 15 residues. CDR1 SGDLS and CDR2 YYNGEE come from the germline V gene. Losses at the gene ends were 7 bases for V and 1 base for J; bases not matched to a gene: 8. The CDR3 sequence is CASGTGLRTNTEAFF. For the CDR3, the DNA is TGTGCCAGCGGGACAGGGCTAAGAACGAACACTGAAGCTTTCTTT.